The 14 T cell receptor beta chains given below trace back to one sample, sequenced in a study of vaccination effects on CD4 cells after COVID-19. For these TCRs, the target antigens are not known. The data were produced by immunoSEQ multiplex PCR, yet TCRdb's version contains in-frame clones alone and is incomplete. The table has some 69,000 clones, approximately 75% seen once. Antigen-specific CD4+ T cells were expanded (with viral peptide pools) by the ViraFEST assay ahead of sequencing. The culture ran for approximately 9 days before CD4+ T cells were isolated. The vaccine recipients had no prior SARS-CoV-2 infection, with negative nucleocapsid antibodies. The specimen comprised CD4+ T cells from PBMCs cultured with HCoV-NL63 spike peptides, sampled before COVID-19 vaccination. These receptors were taken from a human donor who received a COVID-19 vaccine.

J is TRBJ1-6 and V is TRBV7-2; no reliable D call. This CDR3 has 13 residues. The V end lost 2 bases, the J end lost 5 bases, and 4 bases lay between the germline ends. Looked up from germline, CDR1 is SGHTA and CDR2 is FQGNSA. The CDR3 DNA follows: TGTGCCAGCAGCTTACAGAATAATTCACCCCTCCACTTT. This sequence encodes CASSLQNNSPLHF.

In nucleotides, the CDR3 is TGTGCCAGCTCATCGGGACAGGGAGATGAAAAACTGTTTTTT. Protein: CASSSGQGDEKLFF. This rearrangement joins TRBV18 to TRBJ1-4; 9 bases match TRBD1. V lost 5 bases, J lost 6 bases, and 4 bases stayed unmatched. The germline V gene encodes CDR1 KGHSH and CDR2 LQKENI. CDR3 size: 14 residues.

The chain has TRBV19 and TRBJ1-2; the D is unclear. V was shortened by 4 bases and J by 2 bases, with 17 bases between the two germline ends. This CDR3 contains 16 residues. Germline assignment: CDR1 LNHDA and CDR2 SQIVND (reference sequence). The CDR3 spells CASSRILMGGNYGYTF. The DNA of the CDR3 is TGTGCCAGTAGTAGAATTCTGATGGGTGGCAACTATGGCTACACCTTC.

The chain combines TRBV29-1 with TRBJ1-1; the match to TRBD1 covers 7 bases. The CDR3 consists of 13 residues. The germline V gene encodes CDR1 SQVTM and CDR2 ANQGSEA. The V gene end was trimmed by 6 bases and the J gene end by 0 bases; junction bases not matched to a gene: 4. In nucleotides, the CDR3 is TGCAGCGTAAGACAGGGAATGAACACTGAAGCTTTCTTT. Translating it yields CSVRQGMNTEAFF.

The chain recombines TRBV18 with TRBJ1-1; 12 positions match TRBD1. The CDR3 contains 15 residues. CDR1 and CDR2 (germline): KGHSH, LQKENI. V trimming: 1 base; J trimming: 6 bases; junction bases outside the gene matches: 3. CDR3 sequence: CASSPQGTGGPEAFF. The DNA of the CDR3 is TGTGCCAGCTCACCACAGGGGACAGGGGGCCCTGAAGCTTTCTTT.

The V call is TRBV5-1, the J call TRBJ2-1, with D possibly matching TRBD2 (6 bases). V shed 2 bases and J shed 0 bases, with 9 bases lying between them. CDR1 and CDR2 from the germline V gene are SGHRS and YFSETQ. The CDR3 covers 15 residues. As DNA, the CDR3 is TGCGCCAGCAGCTTAATTAGCGGCTCCTACAATGAGCAGTTCTTC. Translation gives CASSLISGSYNEQFF. The full variable domain, with the rest looked up from reference TRBV5-1 and TRBJ2-1, is KAGVTQTPRYLIKTRGQQVTLSCSPISGHRSVSWYQQTPGQGLQFLFEYFSETQRNKGNFPGRFSGRQFSNSRSEMNVSTLELGDSALYLCASSLISGSYNEQFFGPGTRLTVL.

This chain links TRBV5-1 with TRBJ2-2; D remains ambiguous. Germline CDR1 and CDR2: SGHRS and YFSETQ. Trimming shortened V by 3 bases and J by 5 bases, and 8 bases separated the two germline ends. The CDR3 has 13 residues. CDR3 DNA sequence: TGCGCCAGCAGCTACAGCGATACCGGGGAGCTGTTTTTT. It codes for CASSYSDTGELFF.

This chain joins TRBV28 and TRBJ1-5, with unresolved D. Germline V lookup: CDR1 MDHEN, CDR2 SYDVKM. The CDR3 is made up of 12 amino acids. V lost 5 bases and J 5 bases, leaving 7 bases between the germline ends. The CDR3 bases are TGTGCCAGCAGTCTAGGACATCAGCCCCAGCATTTT. Translated: CASSLGHQPQHF.

This clone was seen only once. V is TRBV2 and J is TRBJ2-3, with TRBD1 identical over 9 bases. With V trimmed by 8 bases and J by 0 bases, 6 bases remained unmatched. Looked up from germline, CDR1 is SNHLY and CDR2 is FYNNEI. The CDR3 sequence is 15 residues long. The CDR3 DNA is TGTGCCAGCGAAAGGGACAGGGCGAGCACAGATACGCAGTATTTT. It yields the protein CASERDRASTDTQYF.

This sequence joins TRBV7-2 and TRBJ2-3; no clear D. Germline V gene sequence: CDR1 SGHTA, CDR2 FQGNSA. The CDR3 sequence is 13 residues long. The germline V and J ends were trimmed by 3 bases and 4 bases, with 8 bases remaining between them. CDR3 nucleotides: TGTGCCAGCAGCTTCACACTCCCAGATACGCAGTATTTT. Protein product: CASSFTLPDTQYF.

This clone was counted a few times. The chain carries TRBV19 and TRBJ2-3, with 9 bases identical to TRBD2. CDR1 is LNHDA and CDR2 is SQIVND in the germline V gene (reference sequence). The CDR3 runs to 18 residues. V was pared by 8 bases and J by 0 bases, with 15 bases of the junction left unmatched. CDR3 loop: CASRAGGYNPKSTDTQYF. CDR3 sequence (DNA): TGTGCCAGTCGAGCGGGGGGATACAATCCGAAAAGCACAGATACGCAGTATTTT.

V usage is TRBV13 and J usage is TRBJ1-4; 12 nucleotides match TRBD1. The CDR3 covers 16 residues. V was clipped by 5 bases and J by 3 bases; unmatched bases: 4. The V gene's germline CDR1 is PRHDT and CDR2 FYEKMQ (reference sequence). This chain's CDR3 is CASSRDRGRSNEKLFF. The CDR3 coding sequence is TGTGCCAGCAGCCGGGACAGGGGGCGGTCTAATGAAAAACTGTTTTTT.

The chain joins TRBV24-1 to TRBJ1-5, with 7 bases that match TRBD1. V shed 9 bases and J 3 bases; nucleotides not matched to a gene: 4. The CDR3 runs to 13 residues. Germline V gene data show CDR1 as KGHDR and CDR2 as SFDVKD. This chain's CDR3 is CATQGGYNQPQHF. As DNA, the CDR3 is TGTGCCACCCAAGGGGGCTACAATCAGCCCCAGCATTTT.

This clone was picked up one time. V gene TRBV18 combines with J gene TRBJ1-5; D gene ambiguous. Germline V lookup: CDR1 KGHSH, CDR2 LQKENI. CDR3 size: 13 residues. Trimming removed 5 bases from V and 4 bases from J, with 9 bases in between. The CDR3 reads CASSTKQNQPQHF. In nucleotides, the CDR3 is TGTGCCAGCTCAACAAAACAGAATCAGCCCCAGCATTTT.